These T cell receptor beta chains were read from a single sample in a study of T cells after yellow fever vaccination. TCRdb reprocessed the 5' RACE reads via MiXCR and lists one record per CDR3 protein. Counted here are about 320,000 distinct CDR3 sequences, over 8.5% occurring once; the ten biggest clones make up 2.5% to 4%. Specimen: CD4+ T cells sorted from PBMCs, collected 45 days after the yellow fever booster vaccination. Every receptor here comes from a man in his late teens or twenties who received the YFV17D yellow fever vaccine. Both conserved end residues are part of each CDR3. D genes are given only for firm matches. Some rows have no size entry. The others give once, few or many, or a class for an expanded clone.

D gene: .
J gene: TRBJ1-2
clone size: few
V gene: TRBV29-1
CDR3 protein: CSVALSGRNLYGYTF
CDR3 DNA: TGCAGCGTTGCATTGTCGGGACGGAACCTCTATGGCTACACCTTC

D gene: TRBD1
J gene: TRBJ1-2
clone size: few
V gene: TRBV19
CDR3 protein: CASSVAGTAYGYTF
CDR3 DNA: TGTGCCAGTAGCGTTGCCGGGACAGCCTATGGCTACACCTTC

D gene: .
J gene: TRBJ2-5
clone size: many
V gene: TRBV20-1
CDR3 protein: CSARPWGTQYF
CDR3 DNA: TGCAGTGCTAGACCTTGGGGGACCCAGTACTTC

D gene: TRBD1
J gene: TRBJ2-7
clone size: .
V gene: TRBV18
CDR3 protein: CASSPVTGYEQYF
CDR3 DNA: TGTGCCAGCTCACCAGTGACAGGGTACGAGCAGTACTTC

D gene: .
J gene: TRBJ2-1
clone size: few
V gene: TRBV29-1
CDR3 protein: CSVPHPPGTEQFF
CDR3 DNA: TGCAGCGTGCCACATCCGCCGGGGACTGAGCAGTTCTTC

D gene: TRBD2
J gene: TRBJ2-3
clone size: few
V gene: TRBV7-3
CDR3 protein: CASSLTSGLARADTQYF
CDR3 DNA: TGTGCCAGCAGCTTAACCTCGGGACTAGCCAGAGCAGATACGCAGTATTTT

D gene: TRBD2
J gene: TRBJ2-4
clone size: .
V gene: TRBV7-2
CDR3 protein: CASSLVGSLAGGAKNIQYF
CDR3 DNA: TGTGCCAGCAGCTTAGTTGGGTCGCTAGCGGGGGGAGCCAAAAACATTCAGTACTTC

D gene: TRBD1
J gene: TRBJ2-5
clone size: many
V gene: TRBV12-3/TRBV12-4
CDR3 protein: CASSFLVGGETQYF
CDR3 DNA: TGTGCCAGCAGTTTTTTGGTAGGGGGCGAGACCCAGTACTTC

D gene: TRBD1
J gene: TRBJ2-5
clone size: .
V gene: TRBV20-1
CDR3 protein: CSARDGGQGTETQYF
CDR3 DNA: TGCAGTGCTAGAGACGGGGGACAGGGAACGGAGACCCAGTACTTC

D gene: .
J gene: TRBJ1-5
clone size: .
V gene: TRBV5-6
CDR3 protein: CASSSHFDQPQHF
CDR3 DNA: TGTGCCAGCAGCTCCCACTTTGATCAGCCCCAGCATTTT

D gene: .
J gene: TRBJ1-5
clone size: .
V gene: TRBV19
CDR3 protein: CASSGSVDQPQHF
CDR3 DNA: TGTGCCAGTAGTGGATCAGTTGATCAGCCCCAGCATTTT

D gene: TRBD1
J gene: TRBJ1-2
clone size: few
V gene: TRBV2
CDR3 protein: CASKGQGAVKGYTF
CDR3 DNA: TGTGCCAGCAAGGGACAGGGGGCTGTAAAAGGCTACACCTTC

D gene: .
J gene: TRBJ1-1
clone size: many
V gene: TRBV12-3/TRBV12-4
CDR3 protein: CASSPGFTEAFF
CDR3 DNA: TGTGCCAGCAGTCCAGGGTTCACTGAAGCTTTCTTT

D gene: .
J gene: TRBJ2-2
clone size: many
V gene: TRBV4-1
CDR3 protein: CASSPPGLNTGELFF
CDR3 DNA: TGCGCCAGCAGCCCGCCAGGTCTGAACACCGGGGAGCTGTTTTTT

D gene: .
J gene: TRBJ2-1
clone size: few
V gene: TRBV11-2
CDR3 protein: CASSLGELARPSEQFF
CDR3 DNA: TGTGCCAGCAGCTTAGGGGAACTAGCCCGCCCGAGTGAGCAGTTCTTC

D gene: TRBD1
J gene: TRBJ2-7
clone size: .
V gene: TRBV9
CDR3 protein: CASSRTGGHYEQYF
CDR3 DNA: TGTGCCAGCAGCAGGACAGGGGGCCACTACGAGCAGTACTTC

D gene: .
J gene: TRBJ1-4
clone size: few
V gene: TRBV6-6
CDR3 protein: CASSYGQGNEKLFF
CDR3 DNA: TGTGCCAGCAGTTACGGGCAGGGGAATGAAAAACTGTTTTTT

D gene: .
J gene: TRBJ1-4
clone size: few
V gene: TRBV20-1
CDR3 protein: CSAPPAGTREKLFF
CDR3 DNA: TGCAGTGCCCCACCGGCAGGCACGCGGGAAAAACTGTTTTTT

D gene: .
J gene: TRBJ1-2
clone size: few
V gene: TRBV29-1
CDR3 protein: CSVGTTEGYTF
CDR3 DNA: TGCAGCGTTGGGACCACGGAGGGCTACACCTTC

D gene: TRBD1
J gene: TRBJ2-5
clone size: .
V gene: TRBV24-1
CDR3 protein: CATSVQGASRETQYF
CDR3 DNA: TGTGCCACCAGTGTCCAGGGGGCTTCGAGAGAGACCCAGTACTTC

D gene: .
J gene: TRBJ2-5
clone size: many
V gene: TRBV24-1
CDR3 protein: CATSDPGREETQYF
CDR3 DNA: TGTGCCACCAGTGACCCCGGACGAGAAGAGACCCAGTACTTC

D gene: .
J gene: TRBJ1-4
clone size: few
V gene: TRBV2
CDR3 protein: CASSEQGVEKLFF
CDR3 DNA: TGTGCCAGCAGTGAACAGGGAGTTGAAAAACTGTTTTTT

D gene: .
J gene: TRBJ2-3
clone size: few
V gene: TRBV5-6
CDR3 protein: CASSWGGHTDTQYF
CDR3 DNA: TGTGCCAGCAGCTGGGGTGGGCACACAGATACGCAGTATTTT

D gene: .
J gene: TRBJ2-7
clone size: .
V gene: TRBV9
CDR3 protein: CASSVVGGEQYF
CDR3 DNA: TGTGCCAGCAGCGTAGTTGGAGGCGAGCAGTACTTC